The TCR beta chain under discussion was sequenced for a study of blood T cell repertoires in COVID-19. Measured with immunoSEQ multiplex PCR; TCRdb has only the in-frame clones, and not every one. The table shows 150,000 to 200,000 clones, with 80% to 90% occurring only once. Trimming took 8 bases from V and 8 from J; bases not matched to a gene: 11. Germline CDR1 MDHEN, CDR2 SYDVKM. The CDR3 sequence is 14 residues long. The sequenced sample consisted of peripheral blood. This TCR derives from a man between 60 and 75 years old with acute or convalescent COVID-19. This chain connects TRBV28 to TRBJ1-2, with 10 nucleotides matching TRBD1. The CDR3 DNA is TGTGCCAGCTCGCCTGGGACAGGGGCGCGGGGCTACACCTTC. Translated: CASSPGTGARGYTF.